These 14 T cell receptor beta chains were sequenced from one sample in a study of cytomegalovirus exposure and HLA in healthy donors. Profiling relied on immunoSEQ multiplex PCR, and the TCRdb table lists in-frame clones only, not all of them. Among approximately 180,000 clones listed, roughly 86% were seen once. The specimen sequenced was PBMCs. These receptors were obtained from a man in his late teens or twenties in good health and CMV-seropositive.

This rearrangement joins TRBV19 to TRBJ2-7; 7 nucleotides align to TRBD1. The J segment lost 5 bases and the V segment lost 4 bases, leaving 11 bases of the junction unmatched. The germline CDR1 and CDR2 sequences are LNHDA and SQIVND (reference sequence). The CDR3 sequence is 15 residues long. The CDR3 loop is CASSKPGQIFNEQYF. The CDR3 region has the DNA TGTGCCAGTAGTAAGCCGGGACAGATCTTTAACGAGCAGTACTTC.

The chain has TRBV4-3 and TRBJ2-4; 13 bases match TRBD2. The germline CDR1 and CDR2 sequences are LGHNA and YSLEER. CDR3 length equals 18 residues. The trim removed 4 bases at V and 1 base at J, leaving 7 bases unmatched. The CDR3 DNA reads as TGCGCCAGCAGCCCCGGACTAGCGGGAGAAGCGGCCAAAAACATTCAGTACTTC. It specifies CASSPGLAGEAAKNIQYF.

V and J are TRBV11-2 and TRBJ2-2, with 8 nucleotides matching TRBD1. After removal of 2 bases from V and 4 bases from J, the junction contained 15 bases not matched to a gene. This CDR3 has 19 residues. CDR1 is SGHAT and CDR2 is FQNNGV in the germline V gene. Written as DNA, the CDR3 is TGTGCCAGCAGCTTAAAATGGACAGGGTCGTGGAGCGGCACCGGGGAGCTGTTTTTT. Its protein product is CASSLKWTGSWSGTGELFF.

This clone was observed once. This sequence joins TRBV6-5 and TRBJ2-3; a weak D match, TRBD1 (5 bases). The germline V and J ends were trimmed by 3 bases and 1 base, with 11 bases remaining between them. The CDR3 has 15 residues. Germline lookup yields CDR1 MNHEY and CDR2 SVGAGI. The CDR3 nucleotides read TGTGCCAGCAGTTATCAGGGCCGTGGCACAGATACGCAGTATTTT. Protein sequence: CASSYQGRGTDTQYF.

The chain links TRBV9 to TRBJ2-2; D gene uncertain. The germline V and J ends were trimmed by 1 base and 8 bases, with 9 bases remaining between them. Germline V gives CDR1 SGDLS, CDR2 YYNGEE. This CDR3 is built from 13 residues. The CDR3 spells CASSVYSLGELFF. Written as DNA, the CDR3 is TGTGCCAGCAGCGTATATTCCCTGGGGGAGCTGTTTTTT. The variable domain in full, completed from reference TRBV9 and TRBJ2-2, reads DSGVTQTPKHLITATGQRVTLRCSPRSGDLSVYWYQQSLDQGLQFLIQYYNGEERAKGNILERFSAQQFPDLHSELNLSSLELGDSALYFCASSVYSLGELFFGEGSRLTVL.

The chain combines TRBV18 with TRBJ2-7, with 9 bases aligning to TRBD1. The CDR3 consists of 15 residues. The V and J ends lost 3 bases and 3 bases, in that order; junction bases with no gene match: 6. The germline CDR1 and CDR2 sequences are KGHSH and LQKENI. The CDR3 sequence: CASSPKDRGSYEQYF. The CDR3, as DNA: TGTGCCAGCTCACCGAAAGACAGGGGGAGCTACGAGCAGTACTTC.

This chain links TRBV9 with TRBJ2-7, with TRBD1 matching over 11 bases. V lost 4 bases to trimming and J lost 2 bases; unmatched junction nucleotides: 5. Germline V gene lookup returns CDR1 SGDLS and CDR2 YYNGEE. The CDR3 is made up of 15 amino acids. The CDR3 DNA reads as TGTGCCAGCAGCCTCGGACAGGGGGCCACCTACGAGCAGTACTTC. This sequence encodes CASSLGQGATYEQYF.

The chain combines TRBV5-1 with TRBJ2-1; tentatively, D is TRBD2 (5 bases). Trimming took off 3 bases at V and 7 bases at J, with 11 bases between the two ends. This CDR3 region has 13 residues. Germline V gene lookup returns CDR1 SGHRS and CDR2 YFSETQ. The CDR3 coding sequence is TGCGCCAGCAGCTCCCTCAGGAGGAATGAGCAGTTCTTC. Protein product: CASSSLRRNEQFF.

The V and J genes are TRBV29-1 and TRBJ2-7; 12 nucleotides line up with TRBD1. Germline V CDR1 and CDR2: SQVTM, ANQGSEA. CDR3 size: 13 residues. The V segment lost 7 bases and the J segment 11 bases; nucleotides outside the gene matches: 12. CDR3 sequence: CSAGRDRGLWEYF. The DNA for the CDR3 is TGCAGCGCCGGAAGGGACAGGGGGCTTTGGGAGTACTTC.

This chain uses TRBV2 with TRBJ1-1; tentative D call: TRBD1 (5 bases). Germline loops: CDR1 SNHLY, CDR2 FYNNEI. This CDR3 region has 13 residues. V was shortened by 8 bases and J by 0 bases, with 10 bases between the two germline ends. CDR3 DNA sequence: TGTGCCAGCTCACAGGCCGTGAACACTGAAGCTTTCTTT. It codes for CASSQAVNTEAFF.

This clone showed up just once. The chain links TRBV4-2 to TRBJ1-2, with D possibly matching TRBD1 (5 bases). The CDR3 loop spans 16 amino acids. Trimming shortened V by 0 bases and J by 2 bases, and 13 bases separated the two germline ends. CDR1 LGHNA and CDR2 YNFKEQ come from the germline V gene. CDR3 DNA sequence: TGTGCCAGCAGCCAAGAGGCGGGGCAGCCAAACTATGGCTACACCTTC. It specifies CASSQEAGQPNYGYTF.

About this clone: This CDR3 is also generated by other DNA sequences in the sample. The J gene is TRBJ2-7, the V gene TRBV27, with D tentatively TRBD2 (5 bases). The CDR3 length is 11 residues. V was cut by 4 bases and J by 5 bases, with 6 bases left in between. Germline V gene lookup returns CDR1 MNHEY and CDR2 SMNVEV (reference sequence). CDR3 region: CASSSGDEQYF. The CDR3 nucleotides are TGTGCCAGCAGTTCCGGGGACGAGCAGTACTTC.

The chain combines TRBV6-5 with TRBJ2-1; 10 bases align to TRBD1. Germline V gene lookup returns CDR1 MNHEY and CDR2 SVGAGI. J lost 0 bases, V lost 4 bases, and 3 bases had no gene match. The CDR3 spans 16 residues. The CDR3 loop reads CASSSDRGGSYNEQFF. CDR3 in DNA: TGTGCCAGCAGTTCGGACAGGGGGGGCTCCTACAATGAGCAGTTCTTC.

This chain uses TRBV7-2 with TRBJ2-1; weak D call: TRBD1 (6 bases). Trimming pared 5 bases from V and 6 bases from J, leaving 11 bases between. CDR1 and CDR2 (germline): SGHTA, FQGNSA. The CDR3 spans 13 residues. CDR3 sequence reads: CASSQRQVNEQFF. The DNA for the CDR3 is TGTGCCAGCAGCCAGCGACAGGTCAATGAGCAGTTCTTC.